This record covers a single TCR beta chain. The sample is drawn from a study of blood T cell repertoires in COVID-19. On the study more broadly: Acute-phase and convalescent COVID-19 samples originated in the United States, Italy and Spain.

The data were produced by immunoSEQ multiplex PCR, yet TCRdb's version contains in-frame clones alone and is incomplete. The sample shows 45,000 to 55,000 clones, around 90% of them seen only once. What was sequenced was peripheral blood. This receptor was taken from a man in his fifties with active COVID-19.

DNA of the CDR3: TGCGCCAGCAGCTTCCCAGCGGGAGGATCGGAGCAGTTCTTC. This encodes CASSFPAGGSEQFF. This sequence joins TRBV5-1 and TRBJ2-1; 9 bases match TRBD2. J gave up 10 bases and V 2 bases, and 7 bases lay outside the gene matches. The germline CDR1 and CDR2 sequences are SGHRS and YFSETQ. This CDR3 contains 14 residues.